The clone carrying this T cell receptor (beta chain) appeared a single time. Its antigen is undetermined. The junction shows a germline mismatch at one end, possibly a read error. These data belong to a study of response to subunit inactivated influenza vaccine. Study-level results: After each seasonal influenza vaccination, few new T cells are recruited, the authors suggested.

TCRdb re-derived calls from the RT-PCR reads in MiXCR, one entry per CDR3 protein. The sample yields about 480,000 distinct CDR3 sequences, 13% seen once. The germline gives CDR1 SGHAT, CDR2 FQNNGV. The CDR3 spans 13 residues. Here the sequenced sample was PBMCs from blood, taken roughly 6 weeks after vaccination. The rearrangement uses TRBV11-2 and TRBJ2-1; D is ambiguous. This receptor was taken from a man in his fifties who received an inactivated influenza vaccine. The CDR3 DNA is TGTGCCAGCGGCTTCGTCAGGAACAATGAGCAGTTCTTC. This translates into CASGFVRNNEQFF.